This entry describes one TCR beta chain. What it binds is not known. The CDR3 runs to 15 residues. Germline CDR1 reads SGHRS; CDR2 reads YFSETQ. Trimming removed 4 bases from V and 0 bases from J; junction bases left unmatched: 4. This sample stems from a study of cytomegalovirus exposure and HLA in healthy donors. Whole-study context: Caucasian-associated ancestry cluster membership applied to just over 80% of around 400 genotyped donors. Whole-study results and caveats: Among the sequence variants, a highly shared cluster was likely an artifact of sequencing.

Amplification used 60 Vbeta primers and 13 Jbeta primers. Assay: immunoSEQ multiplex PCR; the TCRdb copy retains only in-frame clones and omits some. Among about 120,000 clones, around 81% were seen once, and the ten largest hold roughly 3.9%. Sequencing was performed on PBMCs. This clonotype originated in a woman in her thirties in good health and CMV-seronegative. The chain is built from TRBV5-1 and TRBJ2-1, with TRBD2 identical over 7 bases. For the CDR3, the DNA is TGCGCCAGCAGCCCGGGCGGGAGCTCCTACAATGAGCAGTTCTTC. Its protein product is CASSPGGSSYNEQFF.